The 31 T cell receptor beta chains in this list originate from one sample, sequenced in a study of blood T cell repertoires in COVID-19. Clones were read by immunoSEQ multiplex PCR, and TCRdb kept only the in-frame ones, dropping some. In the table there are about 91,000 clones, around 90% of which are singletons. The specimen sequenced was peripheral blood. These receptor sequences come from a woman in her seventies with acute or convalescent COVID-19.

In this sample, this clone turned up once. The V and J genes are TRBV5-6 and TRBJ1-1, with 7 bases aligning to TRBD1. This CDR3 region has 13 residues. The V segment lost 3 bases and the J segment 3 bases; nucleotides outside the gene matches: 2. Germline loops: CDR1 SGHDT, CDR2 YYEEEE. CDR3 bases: TGTGCCAGCAGCTCGGACAGGTACACTGAAGCTTTCTTT. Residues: CASSSDRYTEAFF.

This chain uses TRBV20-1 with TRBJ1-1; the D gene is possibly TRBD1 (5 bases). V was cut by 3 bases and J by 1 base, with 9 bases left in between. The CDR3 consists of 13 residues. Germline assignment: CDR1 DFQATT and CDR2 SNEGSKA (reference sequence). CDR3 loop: CSASNTGNTEAFF. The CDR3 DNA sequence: TGCAGTGCTAGTAATACAGGGAACACTGAAGCTTTCTTT.

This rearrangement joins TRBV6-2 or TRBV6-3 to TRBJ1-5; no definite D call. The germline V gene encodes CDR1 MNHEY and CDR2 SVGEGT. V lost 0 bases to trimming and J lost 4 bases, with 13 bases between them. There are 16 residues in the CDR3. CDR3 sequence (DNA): TGTGCCAGCAGTTACTCGAGCGTGGAGGGTAATCAGCCCCAGCATTTT. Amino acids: CASSYSSVEGNQPQHF.

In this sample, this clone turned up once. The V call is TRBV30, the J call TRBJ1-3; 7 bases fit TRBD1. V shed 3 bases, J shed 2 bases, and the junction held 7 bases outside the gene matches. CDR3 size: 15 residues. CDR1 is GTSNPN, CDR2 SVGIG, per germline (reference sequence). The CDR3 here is CAWSVRDRTGNTIYF. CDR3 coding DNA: TGTGCCTGGAGCGTCCGGGACAGAACTGGAAACACCATATATTTT.

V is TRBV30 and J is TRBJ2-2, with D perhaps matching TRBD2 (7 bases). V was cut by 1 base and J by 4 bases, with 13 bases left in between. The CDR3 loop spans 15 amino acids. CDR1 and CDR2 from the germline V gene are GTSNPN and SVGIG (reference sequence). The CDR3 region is CAWSGGGARTGELFF. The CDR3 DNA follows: TGTGCCTGGAGTGGCGGGGGCGCGCGCACCGGGGAGCTGTTTTTT.

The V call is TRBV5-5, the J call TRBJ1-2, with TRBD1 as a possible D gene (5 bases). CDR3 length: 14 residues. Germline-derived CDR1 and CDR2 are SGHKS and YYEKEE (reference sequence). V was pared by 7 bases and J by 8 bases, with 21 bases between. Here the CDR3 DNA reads TGTGCCAGCTCTCTTTCGAACGGGGGAGGCGGCTACACCTTC. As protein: CASSLSNGGGGYTF.

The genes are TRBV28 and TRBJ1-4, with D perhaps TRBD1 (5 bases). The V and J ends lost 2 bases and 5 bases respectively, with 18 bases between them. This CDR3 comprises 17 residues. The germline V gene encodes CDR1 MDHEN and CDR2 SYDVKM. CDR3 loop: CASSLISGGMKNEKLFF. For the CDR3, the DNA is TGTGCCAGCAGTTTAATCAGCGGGGGAATGAAAAATGAAAAACTGTTTTTT.

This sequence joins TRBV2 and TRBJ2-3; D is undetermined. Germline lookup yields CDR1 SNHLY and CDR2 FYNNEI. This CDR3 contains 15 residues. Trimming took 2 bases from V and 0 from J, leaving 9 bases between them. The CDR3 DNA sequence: TGTGCCAGCAGTGAATATGGGCGCAGCACAGATACGCAGTATTTT. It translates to CASSEYGRSTDTQYF.

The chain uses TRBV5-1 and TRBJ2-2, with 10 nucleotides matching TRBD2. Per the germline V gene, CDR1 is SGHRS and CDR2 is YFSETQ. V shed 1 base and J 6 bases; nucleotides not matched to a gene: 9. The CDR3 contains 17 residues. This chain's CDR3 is CASSLTPSGSSAGELFF. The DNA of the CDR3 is TGCGCCAGCAGCTTGACCCCTAGCGGGAGTTCCGCCGGGGAGCTGTTTTTT.

The CDR3 DNA reads as TGTGCCAGCAGCTTAACCACGACAGGGGGCAACGACTACGAGCAGTACTTC. This encodes CASSLTTTGGNDYEQYF. The chain links TRBV11-2 to TRBJ2-7; TRBD1 agrees at 10 bases. The germline V gene encodes CDR1 SGHAT and CDR2 FQNNGV. The CDR3 is 17 amino acids. The J segment lost 3 bases and the V segment lost 2 bases, leaving 10 bases of the junction unmatched.

Here the CDR3 reads CAISESGGGDLAKNIQYF. The CDR3 DNA sequence: TGTGCCATCAGTGAGTCTGGCGGGGGAGACCTAGCCAAAAACATTCAGTACTTC. The J gene is TRBJ2-4, the V gene TRBV10-3; 7 bases align to TRBD2. This CDR3 comprises 18 residues. Germline-derived CDR1 and CDR2 are ENHRY and SYGVKD. V dropped 0 bases and J dropped 0; count of bases not matched to a gene: 8.

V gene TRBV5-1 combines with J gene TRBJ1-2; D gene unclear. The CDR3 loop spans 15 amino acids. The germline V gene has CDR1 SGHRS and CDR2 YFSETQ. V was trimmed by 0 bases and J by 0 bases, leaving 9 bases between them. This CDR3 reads CASSLDLSANYGYTF. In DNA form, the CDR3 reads TGCGCCAGCAGCTTGGATCTCTCGGCTAACTATGGCTACACCTTC.

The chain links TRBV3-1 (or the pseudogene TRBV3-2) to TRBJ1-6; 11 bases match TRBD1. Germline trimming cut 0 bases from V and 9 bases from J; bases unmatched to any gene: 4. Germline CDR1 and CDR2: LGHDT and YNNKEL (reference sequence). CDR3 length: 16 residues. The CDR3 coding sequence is TGTGCCAGCAGCCAAGAAATCGGACAGGGGGCTTCACCCCTCCACTTT. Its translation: CASSQEIGQGASPLHF.

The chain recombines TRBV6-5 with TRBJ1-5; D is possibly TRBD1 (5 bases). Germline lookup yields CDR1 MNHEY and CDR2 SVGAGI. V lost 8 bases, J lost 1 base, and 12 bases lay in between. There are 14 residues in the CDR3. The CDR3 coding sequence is TGTGCCAGCCTGGCCGGGGGAAGCAATCAGCCCCAGCATTTT. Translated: CASLAGGSNQPQHF.

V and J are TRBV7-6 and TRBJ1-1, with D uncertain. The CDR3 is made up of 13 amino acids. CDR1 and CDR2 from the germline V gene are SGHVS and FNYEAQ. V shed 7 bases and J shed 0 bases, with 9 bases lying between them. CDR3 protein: CASKLNMNTEAFF. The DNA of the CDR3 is TGTGCCAGCAAATTAAATATGAACACTGAAGCTTTCTTT.

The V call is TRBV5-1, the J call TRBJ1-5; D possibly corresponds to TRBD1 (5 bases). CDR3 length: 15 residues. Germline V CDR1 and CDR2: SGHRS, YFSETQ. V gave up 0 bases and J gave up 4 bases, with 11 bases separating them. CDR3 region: CASSLVGARNQPQHF. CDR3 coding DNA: TGCGCCAGCAGCTTGGTAGGGGCCCGGAATCAGCCCCAGCATTTT.

The CDR3 reads CASSLRAGDQPQHF. The CDR3 DNA reads as TGTGCCAGCAGCTTGAGGGCAGGGGACCAGCCCCAGCATTTT. The V gene is TRBV5-5, the J gene TRBJ1-5, with D possibly matching TRBD1 (6 bases). Germline CDR1 is SGHKS and CDR2 is YYEKEE (reference sequence). The germline V and J ends were trimmed by 1 base and 7 bases, with 12 bases remaining between them. The CDR3 extends over 14 amino acids.

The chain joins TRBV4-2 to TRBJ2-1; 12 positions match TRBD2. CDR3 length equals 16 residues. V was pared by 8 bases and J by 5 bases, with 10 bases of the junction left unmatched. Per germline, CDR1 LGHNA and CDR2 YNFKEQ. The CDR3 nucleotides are TGTGCCAGCCGGCTAGCGGGGGGGCGATCACACAATGAGCAGTTCTTC. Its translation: CASRLAGGRSHNEQFF.

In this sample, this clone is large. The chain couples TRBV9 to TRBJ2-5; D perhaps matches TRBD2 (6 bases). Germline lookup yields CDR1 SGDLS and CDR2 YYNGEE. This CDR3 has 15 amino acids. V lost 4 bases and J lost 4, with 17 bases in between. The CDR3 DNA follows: TGTGCCAGCAGCACTCCGGGAGCTGGCATAGAGACCCAGTACTTC. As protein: CASSTPGAGIETQYF.

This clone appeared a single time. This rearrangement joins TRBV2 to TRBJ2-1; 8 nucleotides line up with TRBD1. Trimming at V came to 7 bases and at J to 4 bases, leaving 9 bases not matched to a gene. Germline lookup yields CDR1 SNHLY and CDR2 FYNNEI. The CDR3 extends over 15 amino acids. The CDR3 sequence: CASNLGTGRYNEQFF. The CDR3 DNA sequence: TGTGCCAGCAACCTCGGGACAGGTCGTTACAATGAGCAGTTCTTC.

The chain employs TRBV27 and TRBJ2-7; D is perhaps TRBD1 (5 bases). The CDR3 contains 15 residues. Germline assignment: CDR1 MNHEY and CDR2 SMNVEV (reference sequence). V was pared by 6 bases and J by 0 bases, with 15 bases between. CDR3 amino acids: CASRSHNRYSYEQYF. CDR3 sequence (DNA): TGTGCCAGCAGGTCACACAACAGGTACTCCTACGAGCAGTACTTC.

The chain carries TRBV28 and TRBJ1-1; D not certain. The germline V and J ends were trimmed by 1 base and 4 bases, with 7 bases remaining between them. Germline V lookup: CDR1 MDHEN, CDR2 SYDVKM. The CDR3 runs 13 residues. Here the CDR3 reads CASSLFRGTEAFF. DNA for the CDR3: TGTGCCAGCAGTTTATTCAGAGGCACTGAAGCTTTCTTT.

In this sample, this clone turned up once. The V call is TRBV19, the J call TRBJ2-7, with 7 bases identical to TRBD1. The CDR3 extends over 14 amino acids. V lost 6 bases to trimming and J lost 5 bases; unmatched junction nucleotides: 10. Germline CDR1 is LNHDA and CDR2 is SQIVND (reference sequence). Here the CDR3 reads CASSPSTGYDEQYF. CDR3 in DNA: TGTGCCAGTAGCCCCTCGACAGGGTACGACGAGCAGTACTTC.

The CDR3 spells CASSLLRGENEQYF. The CDR3, as DNA: TGTGCCAGCAGCTTGCTGCGGGGTGAAAACGAGCAGTACTTC. The chain combines TRBV13 with TRBJ2-7; D might be TRBD2 (6 bases). Trimming removed 3 bases at V and 5 bases at J, with 14 bases between. CDR3 size: 14 residues. Germline CDR1 is PRHDT and CDR2 is FYEKMQ (reference sequence). The full variable domain, in which reference TRBV13 and TRBJ2-7 provide the parts outside the CDR3, is AAGVIQSPRHLIKEKRETATLKCYPIPRHDTVYWYQQGPGQDPQFLISFYEKMQSDKGSIPDRFSAQQFSDYHSELNMSSLELGDSALYFCASSLLRGENEQYFGPGTRLTVT.

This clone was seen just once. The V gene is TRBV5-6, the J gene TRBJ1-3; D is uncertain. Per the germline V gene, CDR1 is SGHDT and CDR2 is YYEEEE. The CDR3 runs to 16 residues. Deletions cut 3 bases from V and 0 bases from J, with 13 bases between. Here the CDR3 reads CASSSFGLISGNTIYF. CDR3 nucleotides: TGTGCCAGCAGCTCGTTCGGACTGATCTCTGGAAACACCATATATTTT. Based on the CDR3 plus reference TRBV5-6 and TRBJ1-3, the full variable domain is DAGVTQSPTHLIKTRGQQVTLRCSPKSGHDTVSWYQQALGQGPQFIFQYYEEEERQRGNFPDRFSGHQFPNYSSELNVNALLLGDSALYLCASSSFGLISGNTIYFGEGSWLTVV.

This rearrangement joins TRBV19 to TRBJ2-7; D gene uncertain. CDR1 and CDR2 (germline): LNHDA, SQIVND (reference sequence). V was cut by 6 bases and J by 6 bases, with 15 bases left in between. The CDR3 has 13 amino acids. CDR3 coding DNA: TGTGCCAGTAGCGTTATTGGGTCGGGCGAGCAGTACTTC. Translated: CASSVIGSGEQYF.

CDR3 nucleotide sequence: TGCGCCAGCAGCTCTAGTAGTCGAGGGAGGACTGAAGCTTTCTTT. Its protein product is CASSSSSRGRTEAFF. The gene calls are TRBV5-1 and TRBJ1-1; D not resolved. The CDR3 has 15 residues. Germline CDR1 and CDR2: SGHRS and YFSETQ. V lost 3 bases to trimming and J lost 5 bases, with 17 bases between them. The full variable domain, its missing parts supplied by reference TRBV5-1 and TRBJ1-1, is KAGVTQTPRYLIKTRGQQVTLSCSPISGHRSVSWYQQTPGQGLQFLFEYFSETQRNKGNFPGRFSGRQFSNSRSEMNVSTLELGDSALYLCASSSSSRGRTEAFFGQGTRLTVV.

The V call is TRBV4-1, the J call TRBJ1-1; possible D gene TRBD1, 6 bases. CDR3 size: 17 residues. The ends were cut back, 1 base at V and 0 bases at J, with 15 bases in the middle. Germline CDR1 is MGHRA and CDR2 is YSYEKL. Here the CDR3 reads CASSQVGRGALNTEAFF. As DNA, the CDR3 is TGCGCCAGCAGCCAAGTCGGCCGGGGGGCGTTGAACACTGAAGCTTTCTTT.

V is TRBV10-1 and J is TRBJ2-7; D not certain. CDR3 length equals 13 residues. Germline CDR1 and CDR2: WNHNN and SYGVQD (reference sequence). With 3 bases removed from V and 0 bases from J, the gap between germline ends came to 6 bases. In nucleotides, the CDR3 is TGCGCCAGCAGTGAACTGAGCTCCTACGAGCAGTACTTC. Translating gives CASSELSSYEQYF.

CDR3 nucleotides: TGTGCTAGTGGTTTGTTACTGGGGGCGAACGGCGGAACGACTGAAGCTTTCTTT. This sequence encodes CASGLLLGANGGTTEAFF. V is TRBV12-5 and J is TRBJ1-1, with a tentative D call TRBD1 (6 bases). The germline V gene encodes CDR1 LGHNT and CDR2 FRNRAP. With 2 bases removed from V and 5 bases from J, the gap between germline ends came to 24 bases. This CDR3 is built from 18 residues.

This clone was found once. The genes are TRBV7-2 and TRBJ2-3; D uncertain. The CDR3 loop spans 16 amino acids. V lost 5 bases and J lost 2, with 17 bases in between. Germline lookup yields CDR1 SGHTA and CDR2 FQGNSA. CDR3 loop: CASSPSTRVFTDTQYF. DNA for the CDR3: TGTGCCAGCAGCCCTAGTACTCGAGTGTTCACAGATACGCAGTATTTT.